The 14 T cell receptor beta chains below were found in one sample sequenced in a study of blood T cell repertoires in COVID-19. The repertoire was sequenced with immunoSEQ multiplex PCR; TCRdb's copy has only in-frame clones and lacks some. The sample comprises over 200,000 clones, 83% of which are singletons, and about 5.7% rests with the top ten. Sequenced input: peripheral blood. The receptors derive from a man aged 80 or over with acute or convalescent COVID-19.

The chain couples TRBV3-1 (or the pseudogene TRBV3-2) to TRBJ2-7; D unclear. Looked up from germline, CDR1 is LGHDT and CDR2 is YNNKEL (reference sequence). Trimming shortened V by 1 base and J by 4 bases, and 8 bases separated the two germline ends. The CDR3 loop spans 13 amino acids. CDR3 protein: CASSQVAAYEQYF. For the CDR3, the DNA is TGTGCCAGCAGCCAAGTGGCAGCGTACGAGCAGTACTTC.

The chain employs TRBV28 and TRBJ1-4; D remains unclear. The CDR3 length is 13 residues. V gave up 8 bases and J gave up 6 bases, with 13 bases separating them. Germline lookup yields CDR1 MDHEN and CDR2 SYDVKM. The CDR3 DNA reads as TGTGCCAGCCGCCCCCCGGAGGATGAAAAACTGTTTTTT. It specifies CASRPPEDEKLFF.

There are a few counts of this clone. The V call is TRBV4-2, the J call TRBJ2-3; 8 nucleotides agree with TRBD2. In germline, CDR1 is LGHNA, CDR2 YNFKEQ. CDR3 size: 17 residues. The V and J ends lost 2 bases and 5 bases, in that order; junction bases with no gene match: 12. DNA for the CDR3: TGTGCCAGCAGCCAACACGATAGCGGGGCCGACGGAGATACGCAGTATTTT. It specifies CASSQHDSGADGDTQYF.

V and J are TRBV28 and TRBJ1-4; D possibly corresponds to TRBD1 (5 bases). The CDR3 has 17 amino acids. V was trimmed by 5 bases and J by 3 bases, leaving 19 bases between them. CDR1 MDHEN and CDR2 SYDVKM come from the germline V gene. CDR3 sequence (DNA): TGTGCCAGCAGTCGCGGGGGATCGGTGTTAGCTAATGAAAAACTGTTTTTT. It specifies CASSRGGSVLANEKLFF.

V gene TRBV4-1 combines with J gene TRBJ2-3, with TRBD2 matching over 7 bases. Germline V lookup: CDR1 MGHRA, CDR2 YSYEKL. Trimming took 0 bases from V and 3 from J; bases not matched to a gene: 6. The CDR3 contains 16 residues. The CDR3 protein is CASSQDTGGITDTQYF. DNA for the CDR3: TGCGCCAGCAGCCAAGATACCGGGGGGATAACAGATACGCAGTATTTT.

The CDR3 protein is CASSQGYGYTF. DNA for the CDR3: TGTGCCAGCAGCCAGGGTTATGGCTACACCTTC. The rearrangement uses TRBV11-2 and TRBJ1-2, with D possibly being TRBD1 (5 bases). This CDR3 contains 11 residues. V lost 5 bases to trimming and J lost 5 bases, with 6 bases between them. Germline CDR1 SGHAT, CDR2 FQNNGV.

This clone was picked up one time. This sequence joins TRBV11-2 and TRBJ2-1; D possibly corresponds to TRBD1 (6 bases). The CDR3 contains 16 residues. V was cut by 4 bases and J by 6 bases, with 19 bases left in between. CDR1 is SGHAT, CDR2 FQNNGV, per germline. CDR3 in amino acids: CASSSRGTSSFNEQFF. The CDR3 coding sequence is TGTGCCAGCAGCTCGAGGGGGACATCCTCATTCAATGAGCAGTTCTTC.

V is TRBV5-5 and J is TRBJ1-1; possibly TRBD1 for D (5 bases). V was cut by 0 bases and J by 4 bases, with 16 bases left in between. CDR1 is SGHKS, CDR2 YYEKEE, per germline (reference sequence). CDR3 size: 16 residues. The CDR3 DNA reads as TGTGCCAGCAGCTTGGGGGTAGGGGTTGGGCGCACTGAAGCTTTCTTT. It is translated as CASSLGVGVGRTEAFF.

The CDR3 protein is CASSPTSDPSTDTQYF. DNA for the CDR3: TGTGCCAGCTCACCTACTAGCGACCCTAGCACAGATACGCAGTATTTT. V gene TRBV18 combines with J gene TRBJ2-3, with TRBD2 matching over 7 bases. This CDR3 spans 16 amino acids. The V gene's germline CDR1 is KGHSH and CDR2 LQKENI. J lost 0 bases, V lost 3 bases, and 6 bases had no gene match.

The CDR3 sequence is CASSHGGEQYF. For the CDR3, the DNA is TGTGCCAGCAGTCATGGCGGCGAGCAGTACTTC. The chain uses TRBV6-2 or TRBV6-3 and TRBJ2-7; D call uncertain. There are 11 residues in the CDR3. Trimming removed 5 bases at V and 6 bases at J, with 8 bases between. Looked up from germline, CDR1 is MNHEY and CDR2 is SVGEGT.

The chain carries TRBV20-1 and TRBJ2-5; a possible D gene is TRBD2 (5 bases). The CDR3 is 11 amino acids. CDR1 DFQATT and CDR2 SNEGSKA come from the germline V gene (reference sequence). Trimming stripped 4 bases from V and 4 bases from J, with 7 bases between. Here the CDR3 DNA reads TGCAGTGCTACGGCGGGAGAGACCCAGTACTTC. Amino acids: CSATAGETQYF.

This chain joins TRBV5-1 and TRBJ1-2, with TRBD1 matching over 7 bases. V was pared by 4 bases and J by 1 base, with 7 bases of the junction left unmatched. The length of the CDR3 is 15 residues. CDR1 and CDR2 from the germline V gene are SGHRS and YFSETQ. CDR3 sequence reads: CASSPGQANNYGYTF. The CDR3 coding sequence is TGCGCCAGCAGCCCCGGACAGGCGAATAACTATGGCTACACCTTC.

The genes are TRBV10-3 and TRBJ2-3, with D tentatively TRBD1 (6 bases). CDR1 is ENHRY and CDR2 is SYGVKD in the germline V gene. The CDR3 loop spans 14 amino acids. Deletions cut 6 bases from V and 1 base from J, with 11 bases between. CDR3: CAIRVGARTDTQYF. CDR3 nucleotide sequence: TGTGCCATCAGGGTGGGGGCGCGCACAGATACGCAGTATTTT.

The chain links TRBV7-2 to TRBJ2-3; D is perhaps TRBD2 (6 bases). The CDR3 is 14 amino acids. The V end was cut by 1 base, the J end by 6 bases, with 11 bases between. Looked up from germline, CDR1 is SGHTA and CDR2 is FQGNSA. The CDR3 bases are TGTGCCAGCAGCTTAGTCGGGAGAGCCGATACGCAGTATTTT. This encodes CASSLVGRADTQYF.